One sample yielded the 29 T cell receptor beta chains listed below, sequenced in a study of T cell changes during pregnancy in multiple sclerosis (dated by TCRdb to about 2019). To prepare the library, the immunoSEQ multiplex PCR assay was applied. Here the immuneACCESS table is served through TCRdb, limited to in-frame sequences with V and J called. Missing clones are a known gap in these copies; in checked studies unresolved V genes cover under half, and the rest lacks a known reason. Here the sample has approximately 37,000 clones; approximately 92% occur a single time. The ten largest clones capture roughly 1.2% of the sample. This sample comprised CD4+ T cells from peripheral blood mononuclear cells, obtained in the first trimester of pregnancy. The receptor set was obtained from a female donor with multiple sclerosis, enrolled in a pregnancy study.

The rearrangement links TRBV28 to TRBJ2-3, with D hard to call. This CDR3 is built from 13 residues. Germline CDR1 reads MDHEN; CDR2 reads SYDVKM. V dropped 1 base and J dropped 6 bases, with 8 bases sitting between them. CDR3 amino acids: CASSLSAADTQYF. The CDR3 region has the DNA TGTGCCAGCAGTTTATCGGCAGCGGATACGCAGTATTTT. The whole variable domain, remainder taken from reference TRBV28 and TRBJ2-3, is DVKVTQSSRYLVKRTGEKVFLECVQDMDHENMFWYRQDPGLGLRLIYFSYDVKMKEKGDIPEGYSVSREKKERFSLILESASTNQTSMYLCASSLSAADTQYFGPGTRLTVL.

CDR3 in DNA: TGTGCCAGCAGCCTTACAGCGCAGGGTAGGAGCTATGGCTACACCTTC. Residues: CASSLTAQGRSYGYTF. The chain carries TRBV11-2 and TRBJ1-2; D perhaps matches TRBD1 (5 bases). V was clipped by 5 bases and J by 4 bases, with 20 bases between them. Germline lookup yields CDR1 SGHAT and CDR2 FQNNGV. The CDR3 has 16 amino acids.

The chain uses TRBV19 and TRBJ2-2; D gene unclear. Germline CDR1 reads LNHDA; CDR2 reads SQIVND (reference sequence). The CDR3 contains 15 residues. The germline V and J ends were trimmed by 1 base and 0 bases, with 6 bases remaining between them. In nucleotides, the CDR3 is TGTGCCAGTAGTATAGGGGCTTCGAACACCGGGGAGCTGTTTTTT. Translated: CASSIGASNTGELFF. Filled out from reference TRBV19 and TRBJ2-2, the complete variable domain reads DGGITQSPKYLFRKEGQNVTLSCEQNLNHDAMYWYRQDPGQGLRLIYYSQIVNDFQKGDIAEGYSVSREKKESFPLTVTSAQKNPTAFYLCASSIGASNTGELFFGEGSRLTVL.

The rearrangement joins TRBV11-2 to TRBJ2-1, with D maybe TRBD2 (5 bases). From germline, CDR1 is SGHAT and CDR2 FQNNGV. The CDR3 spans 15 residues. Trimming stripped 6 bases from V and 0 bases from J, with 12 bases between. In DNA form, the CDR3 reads TGTGCCAGCAGGGAGGAAGAGAGCTCCTACAATGAGCAGTTCTTC. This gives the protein CASREEESSYNEQFF. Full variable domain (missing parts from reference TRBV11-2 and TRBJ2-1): EAGVAQSPRYKIIEKRQSVAFWCNPISGHATLYWYQQILGQGPKLLIQFQNNGVVDDSQLPKDRFSAERLKGVDSTLKIQPAKLEDSAVYLCASREEESSYNEQFFGPGTRLTVL.

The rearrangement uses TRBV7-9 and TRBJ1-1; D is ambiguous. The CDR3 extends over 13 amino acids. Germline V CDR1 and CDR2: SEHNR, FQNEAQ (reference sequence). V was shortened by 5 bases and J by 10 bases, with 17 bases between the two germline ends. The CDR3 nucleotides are TGTGCCAGCAGCCCCGGTGTTGAGTTAGTAGCTTTCTTT. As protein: CASSPGVELVAFF. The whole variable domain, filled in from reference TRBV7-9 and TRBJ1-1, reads DTGVSQNPRHKITKRGQNVTFRCDPISEHNRLYWYRQTLGQGPEFLTYFQNEAQLEKSRLLSDRFSAERPKGSFSTLEIQRTEQGDSAMYLCASSPGVELVAFFGQGTRLTVV.

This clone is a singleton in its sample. The CDR3 sequence: CASSFSTTNEKLFF. CDR3 bases: TGCGCCAGCAGCTTCAGTACAACTAATGAAAAACTGTTTTTT. The chain uses TRBV5-1 and TRBJ1-4; no definite D call. Trimming removed 2 bases at V and 0 bases at J, with 5 bases between. Germline V gene data show CDR1 as SGHRS and CDR2 as YFSETQ. The CDR3 is 14 amino acids.

DNA of the CDR3: TGTGCCAGCAGTTACGGCAAGGGGGCTGACTATGGCTACACCTTC. Its translation is CASSYGKGADYGYTF. The V and J genes are TRBV6-5 and TRBJ1-2; TRBD1 matches at 7 bases. The germline V gene has CDR1 MNHEY and CDR2 SVGAGI. The V segment lost 2 bases and the J segment 3 bases; nucleotides outside the gene matches: 6. This CDR3 has 15 amino acids.

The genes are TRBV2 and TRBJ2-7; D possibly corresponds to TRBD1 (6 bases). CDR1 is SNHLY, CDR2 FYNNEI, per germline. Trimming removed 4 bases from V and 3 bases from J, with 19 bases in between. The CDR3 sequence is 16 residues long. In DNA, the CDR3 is TGTGCCAGCAGTGGGCAGGGGATCGCTGGAAGCTACGAGCAGTACTTC. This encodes CASSGQGIAGSYEQYF.

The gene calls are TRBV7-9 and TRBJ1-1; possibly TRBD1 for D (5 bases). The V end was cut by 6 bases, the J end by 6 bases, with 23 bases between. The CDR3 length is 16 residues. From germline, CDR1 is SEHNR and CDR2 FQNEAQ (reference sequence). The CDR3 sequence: CASSYSRGLLYAEAFF. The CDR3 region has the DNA TGTGCCAGCAGTTACTCGAGGGGACTCCTGTACGCTGAAGCTTTCTTT.

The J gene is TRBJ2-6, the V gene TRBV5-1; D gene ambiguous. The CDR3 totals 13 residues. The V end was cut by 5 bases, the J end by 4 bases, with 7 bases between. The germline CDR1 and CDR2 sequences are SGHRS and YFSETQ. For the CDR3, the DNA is TGCGCCAGCAGGGTGAGAGGGGCCAACGTCCTGACTTTC. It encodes CASRVRGANVLTF.

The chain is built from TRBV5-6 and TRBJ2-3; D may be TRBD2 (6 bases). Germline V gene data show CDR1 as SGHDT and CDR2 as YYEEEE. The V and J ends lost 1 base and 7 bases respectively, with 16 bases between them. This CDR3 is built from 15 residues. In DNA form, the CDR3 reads TGTGCCAGCAGCTTGCCGGAGGGGAGCACGAATACGCAGTATTTT. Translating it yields CASSLPEGSTNTQYF.

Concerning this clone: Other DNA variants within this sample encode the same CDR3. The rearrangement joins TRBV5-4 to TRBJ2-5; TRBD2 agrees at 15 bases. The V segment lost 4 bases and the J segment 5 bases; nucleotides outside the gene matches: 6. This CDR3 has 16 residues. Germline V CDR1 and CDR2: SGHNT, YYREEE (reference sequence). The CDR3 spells CASSRVGLAGGETQYF. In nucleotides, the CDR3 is TGTGCCAGCAGCCGGGTGGGACTAGCGGGAGGTGAGACCCAGTACTTC.

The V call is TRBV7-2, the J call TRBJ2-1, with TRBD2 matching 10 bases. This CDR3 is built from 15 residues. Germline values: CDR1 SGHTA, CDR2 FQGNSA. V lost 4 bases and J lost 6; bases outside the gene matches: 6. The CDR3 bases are TGTGCCAGCAGCTCTAGCGGGAGAGTCGTCAATGAGCAGTTCTTC. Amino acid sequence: CASSSSGRVVNEQFF.

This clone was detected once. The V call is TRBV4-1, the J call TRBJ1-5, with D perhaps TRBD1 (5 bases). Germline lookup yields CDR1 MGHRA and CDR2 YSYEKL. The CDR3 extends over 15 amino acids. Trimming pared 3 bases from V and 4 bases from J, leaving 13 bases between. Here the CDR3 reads CASSQGPYRNQPQHF. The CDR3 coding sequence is TGCGCCAGCAGCCAGGGGCCTTACAGAAATCAGCCCCAGCATTTT.

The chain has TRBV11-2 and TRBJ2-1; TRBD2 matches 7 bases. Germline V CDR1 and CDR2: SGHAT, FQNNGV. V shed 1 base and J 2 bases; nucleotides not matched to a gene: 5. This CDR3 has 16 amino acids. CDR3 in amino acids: CASSLAGGSTYNEQFF. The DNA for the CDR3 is TGTGCCAGCAGCTTAGCCGGCGGGAGCACCTACAATGAGCAGTTCTTC.

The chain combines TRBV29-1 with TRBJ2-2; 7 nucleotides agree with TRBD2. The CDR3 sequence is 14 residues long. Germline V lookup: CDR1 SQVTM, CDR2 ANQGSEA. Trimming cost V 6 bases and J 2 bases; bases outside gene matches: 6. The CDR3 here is CSVGRDYNTGELFF. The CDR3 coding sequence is TGCAGCGTCGGCCGGGACTACAACACCGGGGAGCTGTTTTTT.

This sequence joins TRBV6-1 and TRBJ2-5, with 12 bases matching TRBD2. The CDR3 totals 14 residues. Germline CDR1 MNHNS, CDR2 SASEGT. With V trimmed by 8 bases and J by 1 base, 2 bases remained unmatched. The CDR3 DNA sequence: TGTGCCAGCTCGACTAGCGGGGGCCAAGAGACCCAGTACTTC. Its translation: CASSTSGGQETQYF.

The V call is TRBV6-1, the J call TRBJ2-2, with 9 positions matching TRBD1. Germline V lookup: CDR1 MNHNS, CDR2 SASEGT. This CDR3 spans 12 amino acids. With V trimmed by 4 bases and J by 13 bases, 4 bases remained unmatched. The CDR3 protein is CASSGGTGRLFF. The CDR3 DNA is TGTGCCAGCAGTGGGGGGACAGGGCGGCTGTTTTTT.

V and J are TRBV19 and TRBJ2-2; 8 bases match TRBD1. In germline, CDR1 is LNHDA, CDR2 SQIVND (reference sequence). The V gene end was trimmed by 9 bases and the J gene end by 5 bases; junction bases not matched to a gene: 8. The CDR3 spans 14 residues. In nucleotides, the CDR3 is TGTGCCAGCGCGACAGGGGAGAAGACCGGGGAGCTGTTTTTT. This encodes CASATGEKTGELFF.

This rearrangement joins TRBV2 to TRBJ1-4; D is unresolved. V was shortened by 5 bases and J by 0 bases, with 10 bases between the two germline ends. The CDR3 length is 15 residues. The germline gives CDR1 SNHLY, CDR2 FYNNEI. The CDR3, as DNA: TGTGCCAGCAGTCCAACACCCGCAACTAATGAAAAACTGTTTTTT. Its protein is CASSPTPATNEKLFF.

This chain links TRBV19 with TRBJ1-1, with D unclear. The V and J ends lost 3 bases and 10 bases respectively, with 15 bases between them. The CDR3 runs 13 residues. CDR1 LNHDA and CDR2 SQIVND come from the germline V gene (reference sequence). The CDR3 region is CASSMRTNGGAFF. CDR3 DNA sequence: TGTGCCAGTAGTATGCGGACTAATGGCGGAGCTTTCTTT. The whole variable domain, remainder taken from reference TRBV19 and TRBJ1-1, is DGGITQSPKYLFRKEGQNVTLSCEQNLNHDAMYWYRQDPGQGLRLIYYSQIVNDFQKGDIAEGYSVSREKKESFPLTVTSAQKNPTAFYLCASSMRTNGGAFFGQGTRLTVV.

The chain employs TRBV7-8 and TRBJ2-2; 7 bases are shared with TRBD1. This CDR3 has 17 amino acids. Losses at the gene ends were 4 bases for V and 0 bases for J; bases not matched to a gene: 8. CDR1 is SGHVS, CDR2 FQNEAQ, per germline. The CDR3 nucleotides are TGTGCCAGCAGCTCGTTACAGGGGACCTCGAACACCGGGGAGCTGTTTTTT. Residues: CASSSLQGTSNTGELFF.

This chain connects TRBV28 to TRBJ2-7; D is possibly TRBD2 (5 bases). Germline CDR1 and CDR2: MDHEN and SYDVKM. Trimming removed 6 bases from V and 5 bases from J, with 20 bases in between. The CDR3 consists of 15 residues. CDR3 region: CASSPGGNRKDEQYF. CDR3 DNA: TGTGCCAGCAGCCCCGGAGGAAACCGTAAGGACGAGCAGTACTTC.

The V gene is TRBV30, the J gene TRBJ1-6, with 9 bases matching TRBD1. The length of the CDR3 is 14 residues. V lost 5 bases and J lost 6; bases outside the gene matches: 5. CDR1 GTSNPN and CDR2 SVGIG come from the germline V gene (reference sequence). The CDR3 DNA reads TGTGCCTGGCTTCAGGACAGGGGTAATTCACCCCTCCACTTT. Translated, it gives CAWLQDRGNSPLHF.

The CDR3 protein is CASSSDLQQINEKLFF. Here the CDR3 DNA reads TGTGCCAGCAGTTCCGATTTACAGCAAATTAATGAAAAACTGTTTTTT. The rearrangement links TRBV6-5 to TRBJ1-4; D remains unclear. Trimming stripped 4 bases from V and 4 bases from J, with 16 bases between. CDR3 length: 16 amino acids. CDR1 is MNHEY, CDR2 SVGAGI, per germline.

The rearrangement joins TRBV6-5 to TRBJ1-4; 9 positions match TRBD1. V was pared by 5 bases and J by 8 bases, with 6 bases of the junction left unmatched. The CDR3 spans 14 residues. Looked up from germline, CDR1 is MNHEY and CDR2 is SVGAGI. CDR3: CASSRTGEDEKLFF. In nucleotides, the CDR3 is TGTGCCAGCAGTCGGACAGGGGAAGACGAAAAACTGTTTTTT.

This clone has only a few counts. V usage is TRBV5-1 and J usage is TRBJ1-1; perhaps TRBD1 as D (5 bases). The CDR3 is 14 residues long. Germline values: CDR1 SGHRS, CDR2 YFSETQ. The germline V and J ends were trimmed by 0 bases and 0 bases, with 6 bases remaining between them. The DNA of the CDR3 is TGCGCCAGCAGCTTGGACAGGATGAACACTGAAGCTTTCTTT. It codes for CASSLDRMNTEAFF. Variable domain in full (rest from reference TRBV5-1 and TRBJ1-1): KAGVTQTPRYLIKTRGQQVTLSCSPISGHRSVSWYQQTPGQGLQFLFEYFSETQRNKGNFPGRFSGRQFSNSRSEMNVSTLELGDSALYLCASSLDRMNTEAFFGQGTRLTVV.

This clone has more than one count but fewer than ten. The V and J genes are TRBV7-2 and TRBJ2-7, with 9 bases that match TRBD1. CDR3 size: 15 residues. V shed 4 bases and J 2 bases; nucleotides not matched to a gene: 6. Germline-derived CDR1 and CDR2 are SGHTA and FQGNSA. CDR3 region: CASSYTTGGAYEQYF. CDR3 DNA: TGTGCCAGCAGCTACACGACAGGGGGGGCCTACGAGCAGTACTTC.

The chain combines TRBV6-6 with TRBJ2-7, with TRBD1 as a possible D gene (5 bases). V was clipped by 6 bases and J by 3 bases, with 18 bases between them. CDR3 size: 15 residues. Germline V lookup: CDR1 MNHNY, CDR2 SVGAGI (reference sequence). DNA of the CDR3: TGTGCCAGCAGCCCCAGAGGCAGGGTTAGCTACGAGCAGTACTTC. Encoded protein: CASSPRGRVSYEQYF.